The 5 T cell receptor beta chains presented below share a single source sample, sequenced in a study of shared clonotypes between healthy human individuals. CD8 cells classed as naive were CD45RO-negative and positively selected for CCR7, excluding terminally differentiated effector memory CD45RA+ cells. TCRdb's copy holds only in-frame clones and misses some; the assay was immunoSEQ multiplex PCR. The sample contains 1.5 million to 2.5 million clones, about 95% of which appear only once. Specimen: naive CD8+ T cells sorted from blood. Source of these receptors: a man aged 18 to 30 in good health.

This clone appeared a single time. The CDR3 protein is CASSRLALDGTDTQYF. The CDR3 nucleotides read TGTGCCAGCAGTCGACTAGCGCTCGATGGCACAGATACGCAGTATTTT. This chain uses TRBV27 with TRBJ2-3; 8 bases agree with TRBD2. Germline V gene sequence: CDR1 MNHEY, CDR2 SMNVEV (reference sequence). V was clipped by 5 bases and J by 1 base; unmatched bases: 8. The CDR3 contains 16 residues.

V and J are TRBV10-2 and TRBJ2-5, with 10 positions matching TRBD2. This CDR3 spans 15 amino acids. Germline loops: CDR1 WSHSY, CDR2 SAAADI. Trimming cost V 8 bases and J 5 bases; bases outside gene matches: 11. CDR3 nucleotide sequence: TGCGCCAGCCCCGCGCAGCGGGAGGGCCGGGAGACCCAGTACTTC. As protein: CASPAQREGRETQYF.

The J gene is TRBJ2-7, the V gene TRBV6-1; TRBD1 matches 7 bases. CDR3 size: 14 residues. Germline loops: CDR1 MNHNS, CDR2 SASEGT. The ends lost 11 bases at V and 2 bases at J; junction bases unmatched: 12. DNA of the CDR3: TGTGCCGCTGGCCTAACAGGGGCCCCCTACGAGCAGTACTTC. Translated, it gives CAAGLTGAPYEQYF.

In nucleotides, the CDR3 is TGTGCCAGCAGTTACTATGAGGGTCCCGGGGCAGATACGCAGTATTTT. It codes for CASSYYEGPGADTQYF. The V gene is TRBV6-5, the J gene TRBJ2-3, with D maybe TRBD2 (5 bases). This CDR3 region has 16 residues. The germline V and J ends were trimmed by 1 base and 4 bases, with 15 bases remaining between them. Germline CDR1 reads MNHEY; CDR2 reads SVGAGI.

The CDR3 DNA sequence: TGTGCCAGCAGCTTATTGGAGAACACTGAAGCTTTCTTT. It is translated as CASSLLENTEAFF. The chain carries TRBV11-3 and TRBJ1-1, with unresolved D. Germline lookup yields CDR1 SGHNT and CDR2 YENEEA. The CDR3 totals 13 residues. V was cut by 2 bases and J by 1 base, with 5 bases left in between.